The clone carrying this T cell receptor beta chain was recorded only once. Its antigen is unidentified. Assay used: immunoSEQ multiplex PCR; TCRdb lists only in-frame clones, some missing. This sample carries over 30,000 clones, more than 75% of them seen once, and the ten largest clones take 33%. Germline values: CDR1 SGHRS, CDR2 YFSETQ. V was shortened by 3 bases and J by 3 bases, with 15 bases between the two germline ends. CDR3 size: 15 residues. This entry belongs to a study of T cells in localized non-small cell lung cancer. Study-level results: The tumor had only one region sequenced, so heterogeneity remains possible. Uninvolved adjacent lung had the highest recorded T cell clonality, with tumor below it. Adjacent lung held a median roughly 60 of the top 100 tumor clones. Higher T cell density in the blood was associated with longer overall survival, whereas higher adjacent-lung clonality associated with shorter survival.

Sequences were derived from peripheral blood, sampled before any cancer treatment. The TCR comes from a male donor at least 60 years old with stage II squamous cell lung carcinoma. The genes are TRBV5-1 and TRBJ2-5; D is possibly TRBD1 or TRBD2 (5 bases each). CDR3 in DNA: TGCGCCAGCAGCTCATTGGGGGTAGGGGAAGAGACCCAGTACTTC. Protein sequence: CASSSLGVGEETQYF.